These 12 T cell receptor beta chains were all obtained from the same sample, sequenced in a study of T cell responses to AZD1222 COVID-19 vaccine. Repertoires were generated with immunoSEQ multiplex PCR, while TCRdb's copy carries only in-frame clones and drops some. In the table there are about 100,000 clones, 87% of which are singletons. Material: peripheral blood, obtained on day 0 of AZD1222 vaccination. The receptor source for this set is an adult in good health.

V is TRBV18 and J is TRBJ2-5; 9 bases map to TRBD2. J gave up 1 base and V 2 bases, and 5 bases lay outside the gene matches. In germline, CDR1 is KGHSH, CDR2 LQKENI. This CDR3 is built from 16 residues. Written as DNA, the CDR3 is TGTGCCAGCTCACCAGAGGCTAGCGGGATCCAAGAGACCCAGTACTTC. It is translated as CASSPEASGIQETQYF.

This clone has just one count. The rearrangement uses TRBV19 and TRBJ1-1, with D unclear. V was pared by 0 bases and J by 9 bases, with 17 bases between. Germline assignment: CDR1 LNHDA and CDR2 SQIVND (reference sequence). The CDR3 totals 15 residues. CDR3 coding DNA: TGTGCCAGTAGTATAGAGGAGGGTTTCAACCCAAAAGCTTTCTTT. Protein: CASSIEEGFNPKAFF.

The chain combines TRBV30 with TRBJ1-2, with D perhaps matching TRBD1 (6 bases). V shed 2 bases and J shed 0 bases, with 10 bases lying between them. Per the germline V gene, CDR1 is GTSNPN and CDR2 is SVGIG (reference sequence). The CDR3 loop spans 14 amino acids. This chain's CDR3 is CAWSRDTTNYGYTF. CDR3 in DNA: TGTGCCTGGAGTAGGGACACTACTAACTATGGCTACACCTTC.

J is TRBJ2-1 and V is TRBV18; 7 bases match TRBD2. The CDR3 runs 14 residues. The V and J ends lost 8 bases and 4 bases, in that order; junction bases with no gene match: 8. CDR1 and CDR2 from the germline V gene are KGHSH and LQKENI. CDR3 in amino acids: CASLPGLGYNEQFF. Written as DNA, the CDR3 is TGTGCCAGCCTACCCGGACTAGGTTACAATGAGCAGTTCTTC.

This chain connects TRBV27 to TRBJ1-2, with 9 bases matching TRBD1. V lost 5 bases and J lost 2; bases outside the gene matches: 6. In germline, CDR1 is MNHEY, CDR2 SMNVEV (reference sequence). The CDR3 runs 15 residues. The CDR3 loop is CASSPRDRENYGYTF. The CDR3 nucleotides are TGTGCCAGCAGTCCGAGGGACAGGGAAAACTATGGCTACACCTTC.

The rearrangement links TRBV27 to TRBJ1-5, with no clear D. CDR1 is MNHEY and CDR2 is SMNVEV in the germline V gene (reference sequence). This CDR3 is 17 amino acids long. Trimming removed 8 bases at V and 1 base at J, with 21 bases between. CDR3 loop: CASAYGPGRLSNQPQHF. The CDR3 DNA sequence: TGTGCCAGCGCTTACGGCCCAGGCAGACTAAGCAATCAGCCCCAGCATTTT.

CDR3 loop: CASSFGFLSGEQFF. DNA for the CDR3: TGTGCCAGCAGCTTTGGGTTTTTGTCAGGTGAGCAGTTCTTC. The chain links TRBV7-9 to TRBJ2-1, with D unresolved. The germline V gene has CDR1 SEHNR and CDR2 FQNEAQ (reference sequence). With 3 bases removed from V and 9 bases from J, the gap between germline ends came to 15 bases. This CDR3 contains 14 residues.

The V call is TRBV5-1, the J call TRBJ1-1; possibly TRBD1 for D (6 bases). V lost 5 bases to trimming and J lost 1 base, with 18 bases between them. This CDR3 contains 16 residues. CDR1 is SGHRS, CDR2 YFSETQ, per germline. CDR3 region: CASRLTGIGGNTEAFF. In DNA form, the CDR3 reads TGCGCCAGCAGGCTAACAGGGATAGGTGGGAACACTGAAGCTTTCTTT.

V gene TRBV27 combines with J gene TRBJ1-5, with 9 bases that match TRBD1. This CDR3 region has 19 residues. Germline-derived CDR1 and CDR2 are MNHEY and SMNVEV (reference sequence). Unmatched junction bases numbered 17, after V lost 5 bases and J lost 3 bases. The CDR3 region has the DNA TGTGCCAGCAGTAATACATTTACCGGGACAGGGAGTTACAATCAGCCCCAGCATTTT. It encodes CASSNTFTGTGSYNQPQHF.

The V and J genes are TRBV12-3 or TRBV12-4 and TRBJ1-1; D may be TRBD1 (5 bases). This CDR3 contains 13 residues. Trimming removed 8 bases at V and 0 bases at J, with 10 bases between. CDR3 protein: CASSGGMNTEAFF. Written as DNA, the CDR3 is TGTGCCAGCTCGGGGGGAATGAACACTGAAGCTTTCTTT.

This chain joins TRBV7-9 and TRBJ2-7; TRBD1 matches 8 bases. Germline CDR1 SEHNR, CDR2 FQNEAQ (reference sequence). The trim removed 4 bases at V and 6 bases at J, leaving 5 bases unmatched. This CDR3 is built from 13 residues. The DNA of the CDR3 is TGTGCCAGCAGCTCGAGGACAGGGACCGAGCAGTACTTC. Translated, it gives CASSSRTGTEQYF.

With respect to this clone: In the same sample, other DNA sequences code for this CDR3. The chain uses TRBV5-1 and TRBJ2-3; 7 nucleotides agree with TRBD2. V lost 2 bases to trimming and J lost 3 bases; unmatched junction nucleotides: 9. CDR1 and CDR2 from the germline V gene are SGHRS and YFSETQ. The CDR3 length is 16 residues. CDR3 sequence: CASSLEGGPGTDTQYF. The CDR3 nucleotides read TGCGCCAGCAGCTTAGAGGGAGGGCCCGGTACAGATACGCAGTATTTT. The complete variable domain, with remaining parts taken from reference TRBV5-1 and TRBJ2-3, reads KAGVTQTPRYLIKTRGQQVTLSCSPISGHRSVSWYQQTPGQGLQFLFEYFSETQRNKGNFPGRFSGRQFSNSRSEMNVSTLELGDSALYLCASSLEGGPGTDTQYFGPGTRLTVL.